These 15 T cell receptor beta chains came from one sample sequenced in a study of PD-1 blockade in classical Hodgkin lymphoma. The assay was immunoSEQ multiplex PCR, and TCRdb's table has in-frame clones only and misses some. This table has roughly 1,700 clones, approximately 82% appearing once. After autologous stem cell transplantation all patients relapsed, and prior brentuximab vedotin exposure differed between cohorts. Thawed PBMCs underwent magnetic negative selection to obtain purified CD8+ T cells. The sample in question was CD8+ T cells from blood, obtained at baseline. The receptor set was obtained from a human donor with classical Hodgkin lymphoma.

This sequence joins TRBV19 and TRBJ2-6; no clear D. In germline, CDR1 is LNHDA, CDR2 SQIVND (reference sequence). Trimming took 10 bases from V and 0 from J, leaving 4 bases between them. The length of the CDR3 is 12 residues. The chain's CDR3 is CATDSGANVLTF. CDR3 bases: TGTGCCACCGACTCTGGGGCCAACGTCCTGACTTTC.

CDR3 in DNA: TGTGCCAGCAGCCCCCTGCTAGATTACAATGAGCAGTTCTTC. Amino acid sequence: CASSPLLDYNEQFF. The chain combines TRBV28 with TRBJ2-1; no clear D gene. This CDR3 is built from 14 residues. V was clipped by 6 bases and J by 4 bases, with 13 bases between them. Germline CDR1 and CDR2: MDHEN and SYDVKM. Supplemented by reference TRBV28 and TRBJ2-1, the full variable domain reads DVKVTQSSRYLVKRTGEKVFLECVQDMDHENMFWYRQDPGLGLRLIYFSYDVKMKEKGDIPEGYSVSREKKERFSLILESASTNQTSMYLCASSPLLDYNEQFFGPGTRLTVL.

The chain uses TRBV7-6 and TRBJ2-5, with 7 bases fitting TRBD1. The V gene end was trimmed by 1 base and the J gene end by 2 bases; junction bases not matched to a gene: 7. This CDR3 region has 16 residues. The germline CDR1 and CDR2 sequences are SGHVS and FNYEAQ. CDR3: CASSLEGGYIQETQYF. The CDR3 DNA follows: TGTGCCAGCAGCTTAGAAGGGGGCTATATTCAAGAGACCCAGTACTTC.

This clone came up once. The rearrangement links TRBV9 to TRBJ1-2; D not certain. Germline CDR1 is SGDLS and CDR2 is YYNGEE. The CDR3 has 16 residues. With 4 bases removed from V and 4 bases from J, the gap between germline ends came to 20 bases. CDR3 in amino acids: CASSHSLGGPGYGYTF. In DNA form, the CDR3 reads TGTGCCAGCAGCCATTCGTTGGGTGGGCCTGGCTATGGCTACACCTTC.

This chain connects TRBV11-2 to TRBJ2-3; D possibly corresponds to TRBD2 (7 bases). Trimming took off 3 bases at V and 8 bases at J, with 21 bases between the two ends. There are 16 residues in the CDR3. Germline V gives CDR1 SGHAT, CDR2 FQNNGV. The CDR3, as DNA: TGTGCCAGCAGCTTTGTCGTCGGGGGGCCCTCCGGTACGCAGTATTTT. It translates to CASSFVVGGPSGTQYF.

This clone came up a few times. The chain employs TRBV5-1 and TRBJ1-1, with D unresolved. The CDR3 covers 11 residues. Trimming cost V 5 bases and J 5 bases, with 7 bases left between them. Germline assignment: CDR1 SGHRS and CDR2 YFSETQ. For the CDR3, the DNA is TGCGCCAGCAGGTCGGGAACTGAAGCTTTCTTT. This gives the protein CASRSGTEAFF.

The chain joins TRBV27 to TRBJ2-6; 7 bases line up with TRBD1. This CDR3 is 16 amino acids long. The V gene end was trimmed by 6 bases and the J gene end by 1 base; junction bases not matched to a gene: 6. The germline V gene has CDR1 MNHEY and CDR2 SMNVEV (reference sequence). The CDR3 loop is CASRTGPSSGANVLTF. In DNA, the CDR3 is TGTGCCAGCAGGACAGGGCCCTCTTCTGGGGCCAACGTCCTGACTTTC.

V gene TRBV12-5 combines with J gene TRBJ2-7, with a weak D call TRBD2 (6 bases). Germline CDR1 LGHNT, CDR2 FRNRAP. CDR3 length: 12 residues. Trimming left V 0 bases short and J 7 bases short, with 7 bases between. The CDR3 DNA reads TGTGCTAGTGGTTTGGTACGGGGGGAGCAGTACTTC. Its protein is CASGLVRGEQYF. Combining the CDR3 with reference TRBV12-5 and TRBJ2-7 gives the whole variable domain DARVTQTPRHKVTEMGQEVTMRCQPILGHNTVFWYRQTMMQGLELLAYFRNRAPLDDSGMPKDRFSAEMPDATLATLKIQPSEPRDSAVYFCASGLVRGEQYFGPGTRLTVT.

The chain employs TRBV7-3 and TRBJ1-1, with D possibly matching TRBD1 (6 bases). The CDR3 is 14 residues long. CDR1 and CDR2 (germline): SGHTA, FQGTGA. V was pared by 2 bases and J by 4 bases, with 11 bases between. This CDR3 is CASSLEQGSTEAFF. The CDR3 DNA reads as TGTGCCAGCAGCTTAGAACAGGGTAGCACTGAAGCTTTCTTT.

This chain joins TRBV10-3 and TRBJ2-7; 9 bases map to TRBD1. CDR3 length: 12 amino acids. From germline, CDR1 is ENHRY and CDR2 SYGVKD. V shed 9 bases and J 7 bases; nucleotides not matched to a gene: 7. The CDR3 DNA sequence: TGTGCCATTTCACAGGGGGCGTTAGAGCAGTACTTC. Protein: CAISQGALEQYF.

V and J are TRBV4-1 and TRBJ1-5; no definite D call. Trimming took off 6 bases at V and 1 base at J, with 13 bases between the two ends. Germline V lookup: CDR1 MGHRA, CDR2 YSYEKL. There are 15 residues in the CDR3. CDR3 nucleotides: TGCGCCAGCAGATACAGTCTAGGAAGCAATCAGCCCCAGCATTTT. This gives the protein CASRYSLGSNQPQHF.

The V call is TRBV7-2, the J call TRBJ1-5; 12 bases are shared with TRBD1. The ends lost 5 bases at V and 4 bases at J; junction bases unmatched: 3. CDR3 size: 15 residues. Per germline, CDR1 SGHTA and CDR2 FQGNSA. This CDR3 reads CASSKGQGANQPQHF. The CDR3 DNA is TGTGCCAGCAGCAAGGGACAGGGGGCTAATCAGCCCCAGCATTTT.

The chain is built from TRBV5-6 and TRBJ2-7, with D perhaps TRBD2 (6 bases). CDR3 length: 11 amino acids. Trimming left V 2 bases short and J 7 bases short, with 7 bases between. The germline gives CDR1 SGHDT, CDR2 YYEEEE. CDR3 region: CASSFGREQYF. CDR3 coding DNA: TGTGCCAGCAGCTTCGGGAGAGAGCAGTACTTC.

This sequence joins TRBV19 and TRBJ2-7, with D possibly being TRBD1 or TRBD2 (5 bases each). V gave up 3 bases and J gave up 2 bases, with 14 bases separating them. The CDR3 is 15 residues long. Looked up from germline, CDR1 is LNHDA and CDR2 is SQIVND (reference sequence). The CDR3: CASSIIFGAPYEQYF. The DNA for the CDR3 is TGTGCCAGTAGTATCATATTCGGGGCACCCTACGAGCAGTACTTC.

The table lists this clone with a count of one. The genes are TRBV6-6 and TRBJ1-2; possibly TRBD1 for D (5 bases). Trimming cost V 10 bases and J 3 bases, with 15 bases left between them. The germline V gene has CDR1 MNHNY and CDR2 SVGAGI (reference sequence). There are 13 residues in the CDR3. Written as DNA, the CDR3 is TGTGCCATCTCCTGGGGGTTCGACTATGGCTACACCTTC. This codes for CAISWGFDYGYTF.